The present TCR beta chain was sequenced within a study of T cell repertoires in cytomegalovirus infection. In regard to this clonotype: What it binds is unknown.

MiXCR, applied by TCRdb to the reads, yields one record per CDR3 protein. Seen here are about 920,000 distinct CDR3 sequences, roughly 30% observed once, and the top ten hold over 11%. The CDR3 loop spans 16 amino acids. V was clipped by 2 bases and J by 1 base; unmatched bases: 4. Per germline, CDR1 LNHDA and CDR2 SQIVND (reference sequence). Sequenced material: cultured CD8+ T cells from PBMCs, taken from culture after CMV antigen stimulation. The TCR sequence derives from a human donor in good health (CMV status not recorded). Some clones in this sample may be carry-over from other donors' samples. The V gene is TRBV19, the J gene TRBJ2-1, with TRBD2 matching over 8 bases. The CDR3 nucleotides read TGTGCCAGTAGTATACAAACTAGCGGATCCTACAATGAGCAGTTCTTC. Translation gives CASSIQTSGSYNEQFF.